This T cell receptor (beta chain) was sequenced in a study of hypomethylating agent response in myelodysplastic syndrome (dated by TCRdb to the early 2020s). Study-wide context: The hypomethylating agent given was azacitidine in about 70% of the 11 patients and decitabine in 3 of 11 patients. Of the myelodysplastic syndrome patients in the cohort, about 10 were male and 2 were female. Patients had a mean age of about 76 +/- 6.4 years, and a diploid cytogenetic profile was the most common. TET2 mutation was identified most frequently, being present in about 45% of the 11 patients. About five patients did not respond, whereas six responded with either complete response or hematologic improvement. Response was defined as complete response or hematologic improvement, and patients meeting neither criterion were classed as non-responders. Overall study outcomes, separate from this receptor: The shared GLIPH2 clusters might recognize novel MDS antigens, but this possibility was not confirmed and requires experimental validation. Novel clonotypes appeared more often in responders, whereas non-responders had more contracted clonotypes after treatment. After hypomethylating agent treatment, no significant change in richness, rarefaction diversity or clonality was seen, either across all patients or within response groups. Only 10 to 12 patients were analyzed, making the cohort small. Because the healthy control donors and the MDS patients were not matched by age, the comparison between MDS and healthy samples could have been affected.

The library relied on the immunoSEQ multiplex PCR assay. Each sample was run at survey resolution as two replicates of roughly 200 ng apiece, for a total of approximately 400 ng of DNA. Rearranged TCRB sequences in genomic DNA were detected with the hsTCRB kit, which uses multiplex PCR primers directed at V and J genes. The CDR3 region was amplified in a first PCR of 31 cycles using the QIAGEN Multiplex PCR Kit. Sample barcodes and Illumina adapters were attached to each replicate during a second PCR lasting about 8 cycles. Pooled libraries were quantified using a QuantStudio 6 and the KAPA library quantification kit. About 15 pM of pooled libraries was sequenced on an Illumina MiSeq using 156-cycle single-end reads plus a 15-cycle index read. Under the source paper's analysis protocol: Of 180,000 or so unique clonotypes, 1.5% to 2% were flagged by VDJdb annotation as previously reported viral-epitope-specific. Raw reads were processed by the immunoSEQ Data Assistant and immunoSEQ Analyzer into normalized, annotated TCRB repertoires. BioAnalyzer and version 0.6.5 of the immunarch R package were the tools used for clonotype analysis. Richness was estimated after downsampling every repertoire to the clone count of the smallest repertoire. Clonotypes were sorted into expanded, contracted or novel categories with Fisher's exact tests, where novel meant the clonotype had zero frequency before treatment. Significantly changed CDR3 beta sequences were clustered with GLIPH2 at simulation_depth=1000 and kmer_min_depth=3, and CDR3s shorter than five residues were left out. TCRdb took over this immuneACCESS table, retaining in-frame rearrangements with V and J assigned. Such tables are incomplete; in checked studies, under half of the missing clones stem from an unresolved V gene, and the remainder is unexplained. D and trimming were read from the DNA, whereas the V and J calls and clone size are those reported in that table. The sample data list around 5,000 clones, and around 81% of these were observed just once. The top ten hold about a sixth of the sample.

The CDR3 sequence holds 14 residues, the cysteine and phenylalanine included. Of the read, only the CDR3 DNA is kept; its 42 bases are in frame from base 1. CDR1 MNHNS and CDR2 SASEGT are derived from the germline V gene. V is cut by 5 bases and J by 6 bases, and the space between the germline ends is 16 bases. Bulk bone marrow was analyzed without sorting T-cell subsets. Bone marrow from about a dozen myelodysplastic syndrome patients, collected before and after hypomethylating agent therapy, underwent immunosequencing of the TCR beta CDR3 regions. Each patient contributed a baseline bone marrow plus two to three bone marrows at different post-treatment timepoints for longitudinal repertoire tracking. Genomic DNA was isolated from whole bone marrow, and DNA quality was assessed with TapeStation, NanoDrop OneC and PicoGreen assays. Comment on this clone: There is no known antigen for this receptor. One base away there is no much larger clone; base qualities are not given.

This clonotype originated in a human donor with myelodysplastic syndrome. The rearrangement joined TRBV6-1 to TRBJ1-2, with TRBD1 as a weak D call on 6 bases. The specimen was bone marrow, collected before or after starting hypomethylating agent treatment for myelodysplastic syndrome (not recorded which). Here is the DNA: TGTGCCAGCAGTTGGGGGGCAGGGTCCGATGGCTACACCTTC. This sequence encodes CASSWGAGSDGYTF.